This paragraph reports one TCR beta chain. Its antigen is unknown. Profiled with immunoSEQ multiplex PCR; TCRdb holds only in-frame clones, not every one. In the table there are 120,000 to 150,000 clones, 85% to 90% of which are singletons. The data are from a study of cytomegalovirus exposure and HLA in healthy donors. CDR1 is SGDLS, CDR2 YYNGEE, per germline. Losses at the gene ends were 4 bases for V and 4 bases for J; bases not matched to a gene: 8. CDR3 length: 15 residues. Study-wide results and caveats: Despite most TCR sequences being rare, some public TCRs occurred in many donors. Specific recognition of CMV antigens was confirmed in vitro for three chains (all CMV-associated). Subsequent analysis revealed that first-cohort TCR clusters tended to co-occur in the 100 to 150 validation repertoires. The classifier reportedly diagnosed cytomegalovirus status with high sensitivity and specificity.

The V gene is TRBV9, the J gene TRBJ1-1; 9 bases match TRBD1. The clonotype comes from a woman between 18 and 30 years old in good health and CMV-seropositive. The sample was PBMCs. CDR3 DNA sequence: TGTGCCAGCAGCCATCGGACAGGGGAGGGCACTGAAGCTTTCTTT. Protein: CASSHRTGEGTEAFF. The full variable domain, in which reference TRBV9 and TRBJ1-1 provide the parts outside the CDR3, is DSGVTQTPKHLITATGQRVTLRCSPRSGDLSVYWYQQSLDQGLQFLIQYYNGEERAKGNILERFSAQQFPDLHSELNLSSLELGDSALYFCASSHRTGEGTEAFFGQGTRLTVV.